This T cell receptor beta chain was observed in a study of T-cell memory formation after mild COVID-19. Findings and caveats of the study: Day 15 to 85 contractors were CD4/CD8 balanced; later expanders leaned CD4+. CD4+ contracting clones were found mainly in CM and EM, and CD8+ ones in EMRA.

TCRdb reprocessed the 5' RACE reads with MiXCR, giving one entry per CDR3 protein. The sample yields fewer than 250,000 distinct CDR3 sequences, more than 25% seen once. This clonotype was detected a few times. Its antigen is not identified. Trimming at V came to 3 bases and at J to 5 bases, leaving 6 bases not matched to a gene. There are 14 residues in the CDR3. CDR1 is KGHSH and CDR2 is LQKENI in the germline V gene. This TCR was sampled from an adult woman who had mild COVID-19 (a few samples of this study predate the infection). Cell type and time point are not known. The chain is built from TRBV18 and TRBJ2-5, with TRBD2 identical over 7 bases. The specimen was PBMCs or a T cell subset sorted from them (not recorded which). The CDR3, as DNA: TGTGCCAGCTCACCGGGAGGGCCTACGGAGACCCAGTACTTC. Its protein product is CASSPGGPTETQYF.